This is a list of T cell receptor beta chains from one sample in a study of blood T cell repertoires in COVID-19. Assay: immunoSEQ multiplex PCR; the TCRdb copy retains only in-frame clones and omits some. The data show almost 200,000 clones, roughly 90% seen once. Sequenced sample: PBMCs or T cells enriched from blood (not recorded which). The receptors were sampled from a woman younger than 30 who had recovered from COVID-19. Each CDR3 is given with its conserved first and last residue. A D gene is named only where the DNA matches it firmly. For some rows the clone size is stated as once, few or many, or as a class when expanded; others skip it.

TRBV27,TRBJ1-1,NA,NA,CASSRGATLNTEAFF,TGTGCCAGTAGCAGAGGAGCGACTCTGAACACTGAAGCTTTCTTT
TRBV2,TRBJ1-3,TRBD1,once,CASRPTGTGYGNTIYF,TGTGCCAGCAGGCCCACCGGGACAGGCTACGGAAACACCATATATTTT
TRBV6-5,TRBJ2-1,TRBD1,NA,CASRGQENYNEQFF,TGTGCCAGCAGGGGACAGGAGAATTACAATGAGCAGTTCTTC
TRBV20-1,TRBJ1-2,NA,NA,CSALTGYGYTF,TGCAGTGCGTTAACGGGTTATGGCTACACCTTC
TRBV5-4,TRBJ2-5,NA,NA,CASSLDPSGLGVETQYF,TGTGCCAGCAGCTTGGACCCCAGTGGGTTAGGGGTTGAGACCCAGTACTTC
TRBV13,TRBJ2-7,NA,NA,CASSLKGVSYEQYF,TGTGCCAGCAGCTTAAAGGGGGTCTCCTACGAGCAGTACTTC
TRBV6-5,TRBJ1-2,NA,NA,CASRPPQGDYGYTF,TGTGCCAGCAGGCCCCCCCAGGGCGACTATGGCTACACCTTC
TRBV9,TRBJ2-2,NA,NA,CASSFSAGTNTGELFF,TGTGCCAGCAGCTTTTCAGCCGGGACGAACACCGGGGAGCTGTTTTTT
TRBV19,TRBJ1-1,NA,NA,CASILGTHNTEAFF,TGTGCCAGTATACTGGGGACACATAACACTGAAGCTTTCTTT
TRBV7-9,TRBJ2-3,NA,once,CASSLIYVMHLTGTDTQYF,TGTGCCAGCAGCTTAATATATGTGATGCATTTAACGGGAACAGATACGCAGTATTTT
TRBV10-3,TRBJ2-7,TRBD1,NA,CAISGTGGFVYEQYF,TGTGCCATCAGTGGGACAGGAGGATTCGTCTACGAGCAGTACTTC
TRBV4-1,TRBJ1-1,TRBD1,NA,CASRGAGGSQINSEAFF,TGCGCCAGCAGGGGCGCAGGGGGTTCACAAATTAACTCTGAAGCTTTCTTT
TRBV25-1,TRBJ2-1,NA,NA,CASSYTGSHEQFF,TGTGCCAGCAGTTATACAGGGAGTCATGAGCAGTTCTTC
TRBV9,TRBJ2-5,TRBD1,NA,CASSADGQGRWTQYF,TGTGCCAGCAGTGCTGACGGACAGGGACGGTGGACCCAGTACTTC
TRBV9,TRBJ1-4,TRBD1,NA,CASSQGALDEKLFF,TGTGCCAGCAGCCAGGGGGCTCTGGATGAAAAACTGTTTTTT
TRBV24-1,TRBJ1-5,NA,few,CATSDGREQPQHF,TGTGCCACCAGTGATGGGAGAGAGCAGCCCCAGCATTTT
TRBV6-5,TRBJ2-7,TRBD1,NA,CASSRRQGGSYEQYF,TGTGCCAGCAGTCGCCGACAGGGGGGGTCCTACGAGCAGTACTTC
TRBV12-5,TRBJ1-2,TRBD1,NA,CASGLVLTGQGYYGYTF,TGTGCTAGTGGTTTGGTACTTACGGGACAGGGGTACTATGGCTACACCTTC
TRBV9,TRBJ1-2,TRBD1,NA,CASRTTGANYGYTF,TGTGCCAGCAGGACCACAGGGGCCAACTATGGCTACACCTTC
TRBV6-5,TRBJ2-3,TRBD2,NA,CASRLAGAGTDTQYF,TGTGCCAGCCGCCTAGCGGGGGCAGGCACAGATACGCAGTATTTT
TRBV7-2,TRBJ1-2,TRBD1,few,CASSQNRGLLGYTF,TGTGCCAGCAGCCAGAACAGGGGCCTGTTGGGCTACACCTTC
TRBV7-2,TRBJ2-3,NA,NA,CASIPPGLHTQYF,TGTGCCAGCATCCCCCCAGGCCTGCACACGCAGTATTTT
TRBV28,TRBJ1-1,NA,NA,CASRPQGNTEAFF,TGTGCCAGCAGGCCCCAGGGGAACACTGAAGCTTTCTTT
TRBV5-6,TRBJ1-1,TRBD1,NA,CASSFQGGTEAFF,TGTGCCAGCAGCTTTCAGGGGGGCACTGAAGCTTTCTTT
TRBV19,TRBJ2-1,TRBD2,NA,CASSPTGWTSGVHEQFF,TGTGCCAGTAGTCCTACAGGGTGGACTAGCGGGGTCCATGAGCAGTTCTTC
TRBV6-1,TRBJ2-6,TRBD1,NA,CASSETGGPGANVLTF,TGTGCCAGCAGTGAGACAGGGGGACCTGGGGCCAACGTCCTGACTTTC
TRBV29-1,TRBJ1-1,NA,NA,CSVNQNMNTEAFF,TGCAGCGTTAATCAGAATATGAACACTGAAGCTTTCTTT
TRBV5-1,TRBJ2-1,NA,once,CASSLATDRYTYNEQFF,TGCGCCAGCAGCTTGGCGACGGACAGATATACCTACAATGAGCAGTTCTTC
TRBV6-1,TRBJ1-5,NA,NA,CASSEDASNQPQHF,TGTGCCAGCAGTGAAGACGCGAGCAATCAGCCCCAGCATTTT
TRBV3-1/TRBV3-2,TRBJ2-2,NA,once,CASSRGGDTGELFF,TGTGCCAGCAGCCGAGGGGGGGACACCGGGGAGCTGTTTTTT
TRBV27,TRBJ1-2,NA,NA,CASSLSGGVGYDYTF,TGTGCCAGCAGTTTATCCGGGGGAGTGGGCTATGACTACACCTTC
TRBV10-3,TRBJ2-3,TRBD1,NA,CAISDRGDTDTQYF,TGTGCCATCAGCGACAGGGGCGACACAGATACGCAGTATTTT
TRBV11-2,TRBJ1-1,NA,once,CASSLEAGYTLNTEAFF,TGTGCCAGCAGCTTAGAGGCAGGCTATACCTTGAACACTGAAGCTTTCTTT
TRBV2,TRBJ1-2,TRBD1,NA,CASSAQGVGYTF,TGTGCCAGCAGTGCCCAGGGGGTTGGCTACACCTTC
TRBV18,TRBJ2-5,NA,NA,CASSREQETQYF,TGTGCCAGCTCACGTGAGCAAGAGACCCAGTACTTC
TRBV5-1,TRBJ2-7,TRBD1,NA,CASSLGQGNEQYF,TGCGCCAGCAGCTTGGGACAGGGGAACGAGCAGTACTTC
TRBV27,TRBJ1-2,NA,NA,CASSLSRTDGYTF,TGTGCCAGCAGTTTATCTAGGACAGATGGCTACACCTTC
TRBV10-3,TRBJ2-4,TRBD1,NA,CAISESPGTVDNIQYF,TGTGCCATCAGTGAGTCCCCAGGGACAGTTGATAACATTCAGTACTTC
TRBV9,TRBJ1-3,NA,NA,CASSDRSSGNTIYF,TGTGCCAGCAGCGACAGGAGCTCTGGAAACACCATATATTTT
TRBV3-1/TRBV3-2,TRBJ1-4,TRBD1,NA,CASSQRQGIEKLFF,TGTGCCAGCAGCCAGAGACAGGGTATCGAAAAACTGTTTTTT
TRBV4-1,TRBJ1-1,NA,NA,CASSQDSEGAFF,TGCGCCAGCAGCCAAGATTCGGAGGGAGCTTTCTTT
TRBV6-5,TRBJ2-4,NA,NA,CASTGAGTKNIQYF,TGTGCCAGCACCGGTGCGGGGACCAAAAACATTCAGTACTTC
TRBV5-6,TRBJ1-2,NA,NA,CASSHESDRSLLWSYTF,TGTGCCAGCAGCCACGAATCGGACAGAAGCTTATTATGGAGCTACACCTTC
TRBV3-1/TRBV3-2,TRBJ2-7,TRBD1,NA,CASSFRQGAVNEQYF,TGTGCCAGCAGCTTCAGACAGGGGGCCGTGAACGAGCAGTACTTC
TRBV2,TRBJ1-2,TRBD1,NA,CASRILTGVPYGYTF,TGTGCCAGCAGGATACTGACAGGGGTTCCCTATGGCTACACCTTC
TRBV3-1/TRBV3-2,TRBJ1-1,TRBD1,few,CASSQDEHRGLTEAFF,TGTGCCAGCAGCCAAGATGAGCACAGGGGTCTCACTGAAGCTTTCTTT
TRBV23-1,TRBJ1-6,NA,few,CASSQSRGRGNSSPLHF,TGCGCCAGCAGTCAATCTCGCGGCAGGGGAAATTCCTCACCCCTCCACTTT
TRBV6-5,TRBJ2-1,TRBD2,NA,CASRHKRGGRNEQFF,TGTGCCAGCAGACACAAGCGGGGGGGCCGCAATGAGCAGTTCTTC
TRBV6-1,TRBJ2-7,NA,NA,CASSESSDEQYF,TGTGCCAGCAGTGAATCCTCGGACGAGCAGTACTTC
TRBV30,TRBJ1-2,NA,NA,CAWSEPGGYTF,TGTGCCTGGAGTGAACCGGGAGGCTACACCTTC
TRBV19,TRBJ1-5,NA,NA,CASSIRADYSNQPQHF,TGTGCCAGTAGTATTAGGGCAGACTATAGCAATCAGCCCCAGCATTTT
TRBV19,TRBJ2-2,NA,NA,CASRRQPNTGELFF,TGTGCCAGTAGGAGACAGCCGAACACCGGGGAGCTGTTTTTT
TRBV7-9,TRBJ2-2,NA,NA,CARGSLGANTGELFF,TGTGCCAGGGGGTCCTTGGGGGCAAACACCGGGGAGCTGTTTTTT